This T cell receptor beta chain was captured in a study of molecular identifiers for immune sequencing clone quantification. A single record per CDR3 protein comes from TCRdb applying MiXCR to the PCR reads. This sample has around 65,000 distinct CDR3 sequences, with about 18% found just once. The ends lost 0 bases at V and 10 bases at J; junction bases unmatched: 16. The CDR3 is 18 amino acids. CDR1 SGHKS and CDR2 YYEKEE come from the germline V gene (reference sequence). This receptor was taken from a human donor in good health. Some libraries in this study had Jurkat cell RNA spiked in. The chain carries TRBV5-5 and TRBJ2-1; TRBD2 agrees at 10 bases. The sequencing sample was made of naive CD8+ T cells from blood, with Jurkat cell RNA spiked in. Subset given: FACS-sorted CD8+CD4-CCR7+CD45RA+ naive T cells. The CDR3: CASSLVASGRGGADEQFF. CDR3 in DNA: TGTGCCAGCAGCTTGGTTGCTAGCGGGAGAGGGGGTGCTGACGAGCAGTTCTTC. Looking up the rest from reference TRBV5-5 and TRBJ2-1 gives the full variable domain: DAGVTQSPTHLIKTRGQQVTLRCSPISGHKSVSWYQQVLGQGPQFIFQYYEKEERGRGNFPDRFSARQFPNYSSELNVNALLLGDSALYLCASSLVASGRGGADEQFFGPGTRLTVL.